The 25 T cell receptor beta chains below were found in one sample sequenced in a study of blood T cell repertoires in COVID-19. Clones were read by immunoSEQ multiplex PCR, and TCRdb kept only the in-frame ones, dropping some. The sample lists tens of thousands of clones; 65% to 85% were seen once. Material: peripheral blood. The receptor source for this set is a man in his 70s with COVID-19, enrolled during active disease.

The J gene is TRBJ2-2, the V gene TRBV2, with 7 positions matching TRBD1. In germline, CDR1 is SNHLY, CDR2 FYNNEI. The CDR3 runs to 15 residues. J gave up 4 bases and V 4 bases, and 6 bases lay outside the gene matches. The CDR3 nucleotides are TGTGCCAGCAGTGCCAGACAGGGATCCACCGGGGAGCTGTTTTTT. Residues: CASSARQGSTGELFF.

This clone was recorded many times. The junction departs from the called germline gene at one end, perhaps through a read error. The chain employs TRBV5-6 and TRBJ1-2; D might be TRBD1 (6 bases). This CDR3 contains 12 residues. The germline CDR1 and CDR2 sequences are SGHDT and YYEEEE. The DNA of the CDR3 is TGTGCCAGCAGCCCCCAGGACAGAGCCCCTCATTTC. Amino acids: CASSPQDRAPHF.

CDR3 nucleotide sequence: TGTGCCAGCTCACAGGACAGGGGGGCTTTCTTT. Protein sequence: CASSQDRGAFF. The V call is TRBV18, the J call TRBJ1-1; 10 nucleotides align to TRBD1. Germline-derived CDR1 and CDR2 are KGHSH and LQKENI. With 4 bases clipped from V and 11 bases from J, the junction kept 1 base outside the gene matches. The CDR3 loop spans 11 amino acids.

The chain joins TRBV6-6 to TRBJ2-7; D is ambiguous. The germline V and J ends were trimmed by 6 bases and 6 bases, with 9 bases remaining between them. The CDR3 spans 11 residues. The germline V gene has CDR1 MNHNY and CDR2 SVGAGI (reference sequence). This CDR3 reads CASSRLIEQYF. The CDR3 DNA follows: TGTGCCAGCAGCCGCCTAATCGAGCAGTACTTC.

V usage is TRBV7-9 and J usage is TRBJ1-6; D remains ambiguous. The CDR3 is 15 amino acids. Germline V CDR1 and CDR2: SEHNR, FQNEAQ (reference sequence). V was shortened by 3 bases and J by 2 bases, with 8 bases between the two germline ends. DNA of the CDR3: TGTGCCAGCAGCTTGAGCGGAGCCTATAATTCACCCCTCCACTTT. It yields the protein CASSLSGAYNSPLHF.

The rearrangement uses TRBV28 and TRBJ2-1; D possibly corresponds to TRBD2 (5 bases). Germline V CDR1 and CDR2: MDHEN, SYDVKM. CDR3 length: 14 residues. V was cut by 2 bases and J by 5 bases, with 10 bases left in between. The CDR3 loop reads CASSLPGSDNEQFF. The DNA of the CDR3 is TGTGCCAGCAGTTTACCGGGGTCTGACAATGAGCAGTTCTTC.

This clone showed up just a few times. The rearrangement uses TRBV4-1 and TRBJ1-4, with D unclear. The germline CDR1 and CDR2 sequences are MGHRA and YSYEKL. This CDR3 contains 12 residues. Trimming removed 1 base from V and 7 bases from J, with 4 bases in between. CDR3 sequence: CASSQAGEKLFF. The CDR3, as DNA: TGCGCCAGCAGCCAAGCCGGTGAAAAACTGTTTTTT.

This rearrangement joins TRBV5-6 to TRBJ1-5; 7 bases are shared with TRBD1. The CDR3 has 16 residues. The junction had 4 bases not matched to a gene; V was cut back by 0 bases and J by 1 base. Germline lookup yields CDR1 SGHDT and CDR2 YYEEEE. CDR3 coding DNA: TGTGCCAGCAGCTTGGCAGGGGGGATGAGCAATCAGCCCCAGCATTTT. Translated: CASSLAGGMSNQPQHF.

The chain employs TRBV5-4 and TRBJ1-3; possible D gene TRBD1, 5 bases. Germline V gene data show CDR1 as SGHNT and CDR2 as YYREEE (reference sequence). The CDR3 is made up of 15 amino acids. Trimming removed 0 bases at V and 2 bases at J, with 9 bases between. CDR3 nucleotides: TGTGCCAGCAGCTTGGGGGGCACGGCTGGAAACACCATATATTTT. Translation: CASSLGGTAGNTIYF.

This rearrangement joins TRBV5-4 to TRBJ2-3; D call uncertain. The CDR3 length is 14 residues. The V and J ends lost 1 base and 6 bases respectively, with 12 bases between them. Looked up from germline, CDR1 is SGHNT and CDR2 is YYREEE (reference sequence). In DNA, the CDR3 is TGTGCCAGCAGCTTGAGTCCCTTACAGGATACGCAGTATTTT. It yields the protein CASSLSPLQDTQYF.

The rearrangement links TRBV29-1 to TRBJ1-2, with 8 bases aligning to TRBD1. The CDR3 is made up of 12 amino acids. J lost 4 bases, V lost 5 bases, and 3 bases had no gene match. CDR1 SQVTM and CDR2 ANQGSEA come from the germline V gene. In DNA form, the CDR3 reads TGCAGCGTTTTGGGACAGGTCTATGGCTACACCTTC. Encoded protein: CSVLGQVYGYTF. Based on the CDR3 plus reference TRBV29-1 and TRBJ1-2, the full variable domain is SAVISQKPSRDICQRGTSLTIQCQVDSQVTMMFWYRQQPGQSLTLIATANQGSEATYESGFVIDKFPISRPNLTFSTLTVSNMSPEDSSIYLCSVLGQVYGYTFGSGTRLTVV.

The V and J genes are TRBV27 and TRBJ1-4; a possible D gene is TRBD1 (6 bases). The ends were cut back, 6 bases at V and 10 bases at J, with 21 bases in the middle. Germline lookup yields CDR1 MNHEY and CDR2 SMNVEV (reference sequence). The CDR3 has 15 residues. The CDR3 loop is CASRAGVPPKGKLFF. The CDR3 DNA reads as TGTGCCAGCAGGGCAGGGGTTCCACCTAAGGGAAAACTGTTTTTT.

This clone was seen a handful of times. The chain employs TRBV4-3 and TRBJ1-6; tentative D call: TRBD1 (6 bases). The V and J ends lost 0 bases and 3 bases respectively, with 6 bases between them. This CDR3 is built from 15 residues. The germline V gene encodes CDR1 LGHNA and CDR2 YSLEER. The CDR3 bases are TGCGCCAGCAGCCAAGAAGGGGGCTATAATTCACCCCTCCACTTT. Amino acid sequence: CASSQEGGYNSPLHF.

A remark on this clone: The sample has other DNA sequences that encode this CDR3 too. This chain links TRBV7-9 with TRBJ1-2; 9 bases are a match to TRBD1. The CDR3 length is 13 residues. Germline V gene lookup returns CDR1 SEHNR and CDR2 FQNEAQ (reference sequence). Trimming removed 5 bases from V and 6 bases from J; junction bases left unmatched: 4. In nucleotides, the CDR3 is TGTGCCAGCAGCCTCCGGGACAGGGATGGCTACACCTTC. It translates to CASSLRDRDGYTF. Combining the CDR3 with reference TRBV7-9 and TRBJ1-2 gives the whole variable domain DTGVSQNPRHKITKRGQNVTFRCDPISEHNRLYWYRQTLGQGPEFLTYFQNEAQLEKSRLLSDRFSAERPKGSFSTLEIQRTEQGDSAMYLCASSLRDRDGYTFGSGTRLTVV.

This chain connects TRBV6-1 to TRBJ1-4; D not resolved. Trimming pared 1 base from V and 6 bases from J, leaving 9 bases between. CDR1 and CDR2 (germline): MNHNS, SASEGT. The length of the CDR3 is 14 residues. CDR3 coding DNA: TGTGCCAGCAGTGAAGTCCGGGGAGATGAAAAACTGTTTTTT. This encodes CASSEVRGDEKLFF.

The genes are TRBV5-1 and TRBJ2-7; D call uncertain. The V end lost 1 base, the J end lost 6 bases, and 11 bases lay between the germline ends. CDR3 length: 13 residues. Germline V lookup: CDR1 SGHRS, CDR2 YFSETQ. For the CDR3, the DNA is TGCGCCAGCAGCTTGTTGGCTACGGGCGAGCAGTACTTC. As protein: CASSLLATGEQYF.

The V gene is TRBV4-3, the J gene TRBJ1-4; TRBD1 might be the D (6 bases). CDR1 and CDR2 from the germline V gene are LGHNA and YSLEER. CDR3 length: 14 amino acids. The V end lost 1 base, the J end lost 6 bases, and 9 bases lay between the germline ends. CDR3 in DNA: TGCGCCAGCAGCCAAGCAGGGGTGGATGAAAAACTGTTTTTT. It specifies CASSQAGVDEKLFF.

V is TRBV6-2 or TRBV6-3 and J is TRBJ1-2, with 8 bases fitting TRBD1. CDR3 length: 13 amino acids. Germline values: CDR1 MNHEY, CDR2 SVGEGT. V lost 4 bases and J lost 3; bases outside the gene matches: 1. This chain's CDR3 is CASSSTGDYGYTF. The CDR3 DNA is TGTGCCAGCAGTTCGACAGGGGACTATGGCTACACCTTC.

Here the CDR3 DNA reads TGTGCTAGTGGTCAAGGACAGAGGGGAGAAAAACTGTTTTTT. Translated, it gives CASGQGQRGEKLFF. The chain links TRBV12-5 to TRBJ1-4; maybe TRBD1 (6 bases). V lost 5 bases, J lost 8 bases, and 15 bases lay in between. Germline CDR1 reads LGHNT; CDR2 reads FRNRAP. This CDR3 region has 14 residues.

The chain employs TRBV28 and TRBJ1-6; D perhaps matches TRBD1 (6 bases). Between the trimmed V and J ends, which lost 4 bases and 10 bases, there was a span of 8 bases. This CDR3 region has 12 residues. Germline V gene lookup returns CDR1 MDHEN and CDR2 SYDVKM. The CDR3 sequence is CASSSGDSPLHF. The DNA for the CDR3 is TGTGCCAGCAGTTCAGGGGACTCACCCCTCCACTTT.

At least ten counts were recorded for this clone. This chain uses TRBV12-5 with TRBJ1-1; 10 bases match TRBD1. The CDR3 is made up of 14 amino acids. V lost 1 base to trimming and J lost 4 bases; unmatched junction nucleotides: 0. Germline-derived CDR1 and CDR2 are LGHNT and FRNRAP. CDR3 in DNA: TGTGCTAGTGGTTTGGGGACAGGGGGCACTGAAGCTTTCTTT. It codes for CASGLGTGGTEAFF.

The J gene is TRBJ1-5, the V gene TRBV6-5, with a tentative D call TRBD1 (5 bases). There are 13 residues in the CDR3. CDR1 and CDR2 from the germline V gene are MNHEY and SVGAGI. V lost 7 bases to trimming and J lost 3 bases, with 10 bases between them. Here the CDR3 reads CASNQGFNQPQHF. In DNA form, the CDR3 reads TGTGCCAGCAATCAGGGATTCAATCAGCCCCAGCATTTT.

The chain carries TRBV18 and TRBJ1-2; D perhaps matches TRBD1 (6 bases). The CDR3 totals 16 residues. Per germline, CDR1 KGHSH and CDR2 LQKENI. Between the trimmed V and J ends, which lost 0 bases and 3 bases, there was a span of 14 bases. CDR3 in amino acids: CASSPPGQKVDYGYTF. CDR3 bases: TGTGCCAGCTCACCACCTGGACAGAAGGTCGACTATGGCTACACCTTC. Based on the CDR3 plus reference TRBV18 and TRBJ1-2, the full variable domain is NAGVMQNPRHLVRRRGQEARLRCSPMKGHSHVYWYRQLPEEGLKFMVYLQKENIIDESGMPKERFSAEFPKEGPSILRIQQVVRGDSAAYFCASSPPGQKVDYGYTFGSGTRLTVV.

This clone was recorded a few times. The chain has TRBV5-4 and TRBJ1-6; 10 nucleotides line up with TRBD1. Germline lookup yields CDR1 SGHNT and CDR2 YYREEE (reference sequence). The junction had 7 bases not matched to a gene; V was cut back by 4 bases and J by 3 bases. This CDR3 is 17 amino acids long. The CDR3 coding sequence is TGTGCCAGCAGCACGACAGGGGGCCTCTTCTATAATTCACCCCTCCACTTT. This translates into CASSTTGGLFYNSPLHF.

As for this clone: This sample includes further DNA sequences coding for the same CDR3. V and J are TRBV27 and TRBJ1-2; TRBD1 is a possible D gene (5 bases). Germline CDR1 and CDR2: MNHEY and SMNVEV (reference sequence). Trimming stripped 2 bases from V and 9 bases from J, with 19 bases between. The CDR3 spans 15 residues. This CDR3 reads CASSLIGTDFARYTF. The CDR3 bases are TGTGCCAGCAGTTTAATAGGGACTGACTTCGCGCGCTACACCTTC.